These 27 T cell receptor beta chains share one sample of origin, sequenced in a study of T cells after yellow fever vaccination. TCRdb re-called the 5' RACE reads with MiXCR, one entry per CDR3 protein. The sample includes tens of thousands of distinct CDR3 sequences, around 7.7% of them seen just once. This sample comprised CD8+ T cells sorted from PBMCs, obtained on the day of the yellow fever booster vaccination. The receptors were sampled from a man aged 25 to 40 who received the YFV17D yellow fever vaccine.

This clonotype occurred many times. V usage is TRBV10-2 and J usage is TRBJ2-5, with 15 nucleotides matching TRBD2. The CDR3 is 21 residues long. CDR1 is WSHSY, CDR2 SAAADI, per germline. The ends lost 1 base at V and 5 bases at J; junction bases unmatched: 17. This chain's CDR3 is CASSEFVVPPGLAGGSETQYF. CDR3 DNA sequence: TGCGCCAGCAGTGAGTTTGTTGTACCCCCGGGACTAGCGGGAGGATCCGAGACCCAGTACTTC.

This chain uses TRBV6-5 with TRBJ1-5; 10 positions match TRBD1. The CDR3 covers 15 residues. Germline CDR1 is MNHEY and CDR2 is SVGAGI. With V trimmed by 6 bases and J by 2 bases, 4 bases remained unmatched. CDR3 amino acids: CASSRQGAGNQPQHF. CDR3 nucleotide sequence: TGTGCCAGCAGCAGACAGGGGGCCGGCAATCAGCCCCAGCATTTT.

The V call is TRBV18, the J call TRBJ2-1; D not certain. The germline gives CDR1 KGHSH, CDR2 LQKENI. The CDR3 spans 13 residues. Trimming left V 3 bases short and J 15 bases short, with 18 bases between. As DNA, the CDR3 is TGTGCCAGCTCACCGGAATCGGGTCGCGTGGGGTTCTTC. Translating it yields CASSPESGRVGFF.

This clonotype was found many times. J is TRBJ2-7 and V is TRBV7-9; 7 nucleotides match TRBD1. V was clipped by 3 bases and J by 2 bases; unmatched bases: 7. The CDR3 spans 15 residues. Germline-derived CDR1 and CDR2 are SEHNR and FQNEAQ (reference sequence). The CDR3: CASSFDDRDTYEQYF. CDR3 sequence (DNA): TGTGCCAGCAGCTTCGATGACAGGGACACCTACGAGCAGTACTTC.

The chain links TRBV7-9 to TRBJ1-1, with D unclear. This CDR3 contains 14 residues. Trimming left V 9 bases short and J 6 bases short, with 20 bases between. Germline V CDR1 and CDR2: SEHNR, FQNEAQ (reference sequence). The DNA of the CDR3 is TGTGCCAGAAGTCCCGCGAGGACCCCATCTGAAGCTTTCTTT. Translated, it gives CARSPARTPSEAFF. Full variable domain (remainder filled in from reference TRBV7-9 and TRBJ1-1): DTGVSQNPRHKITKRGQNVTFRCDPISEHNRLYWYRQTLGQGPEFLTYFQNEAQLEKSRLLSDRFSAERPKGSFSTLEIQRTEQGDSAMYLCARSPARTPSEAFFGQGTRLTVV.

This clonotype occurred a few times. The chain carries TRBV20-1 and TRBJ2-7, with 8 positions matching TRBD1. The V gene's germline CDR1 is DFQATT and CDR2 SNEGSKA (reference sequence). J was trimmed by 2 bases and V by 6 bases; bases with no gene match: 9. The CDR3 has 14 residues. The DNA for the CDR3 is TGCAGTGCGCGGCCGGGGACAGGTGCCTACGAGCAGTACTTC. It codes for CSARPGTGAYEQYF.

This clonotype has only a few counts. The CDR3 coding sequence is TGTGCCAGCAGCTTAGTGGGCGGGAGTAGCAATGAGCAGTTCTTC. Protein: CASSLVGGSSNEQFF. The V gene is TRBV7-2, the J gene TRBJ2-1; 7 bases agree with TRBD2. Germline CDR1 is SGHTA and CDR2 is FQGNSA. J lost 6 bases, V lost 1 base, and 6 bases had no gene match. CDR3 length: 15 amino acids.

This clonotype was seen at least ten times. This chain connects TRBV5-1 to TRBJ2-1; no definite D call. The CDR3 contains 14 residues. Germline-derived CDR1 and CDR2 are SGHRS and YFSETQ. V shed 4 bases and J shed 2 bases, with 10 bases lying between them. CDR3 nucleotides: TGCGCCAGCAGCCTTGCTGGGGCCTACAATGAGCAGTTCTTC. Its translation: CASSLAGAYNEQFF.

The chain links TRBV7-9 to TRBJ2-1; D is ambiguous. The CDR3 is made up of 12 amino acids. Trimming left V 1 base short and J 8 bases short, with 6 bases between. Germline V CDR1 and CDR2: SEHNR, FQNEAQ (reference sequence). DNA for the CDR3: TGTGCCAGCAGCTTAGGCCGGTATGAGCAGTTCTTC. Translating it yields CASSLGRYEQFF.

This clonotype was seen at least ten times. The chain recombines TRBV12-3 or TRBV12-4 with TRBJ2-7; D gene uncertain. V lost 1 base, J lost 2 bases, and 6 bases lay in between. The CDR3 runs to 13 residues. CDR3 nucleotides: TGTGCCAGCAGTTTAGGGGATACCTACGAGCAGTACTTC. This codes for CASSLGDTYEQYF.

On this clonotype: Sequence at one end of the junction differs from germline and may be a read error. V and J are TRBV6-5 and TRBJ2-1; D gene uncertain. This CDR3 contains 13 residues. The germline V gene has CDR1 MNHEY and CDR2 SVGAGI. This CDR3 reads CARSYTDYNEQFF. The DNA of the CDR3 is TGTGCCAGGAGTTACACGGACTACAATGAGCAGTTCTTC.

J is TRBJ2-7 and V is TRBV20-1; 8 nucleotides align to TRBD1. The CDR3 is 15 residues long. The V gene end was trimmed by 5 bases and the J gene end by 3 bases; junction bases not matched to a gene: 12. Looked up from germline, CDR1 is DFQATT and CDR2 is SNEGSKA (reference sequence). The CDR3 nucleotides are TGCAGTGCTTATGGACAGGGCCTATTAAGCTACGAGCAGTACTTC. It translates to CSAYGQGLLSYEQYF.

This clonotype appeared many times. The chain has TRBV25-1 and TRBJ2-2, with TRBD1 as a possible D gene (5 bases). The germline CDR1 and CDR2 sequences are MGHDK and SYGVNS. The V and J ends lost 0 bases and 3 bases respectively, with 5 bases between them. The CDR3 has 14 amino acids. CDR3 sequence: CASSEYRDTGELFF. DNA of the CDR3: TGTGCCAGCAGTGAATACAGGGACACCGGGGAGCTGTTTTTT.

About this clonotype itself: This could be a read error, since a much larger clone is one nucleotide away. J is TRBJ2-1 and V is TRBV28; no clear D. Trimming cost V 1 base and J 6 bases, with 10 bases left between them. The length of the CDR3 is 14 residues. Germline V gene lookup returns CDR1 MDHEN and CDR2 SYDVKM. CDR3 loop: CASSLLGYSNEQFF. As DNA, the CDR3 is TGTGCCAGCAGTTTATTGGGGTATTCCAATGAGCAGTTCTTC.

The CDR3 sequence is CASSPGLADGHSTDTQYF. The DNA for the CDR3 is TGTGCCAGCAGTCCAGGACTAGCGGATGGACATAGCACAGATACGCAGTATTTT. This rearrangement joins TRBV12-3 or TRBV12-4 to TRBJ2-3, with 10 bases matching TRBD2. This CDR3 has 18 amino acids. With V trimmed by 5 bases and J by 0 bases, 11 bases remained unmatched.

This clonotype has a handful of counts. The rearrangement joins TRBV7-2 to TRBJ2-7; perhaps TRBD1 as D (5 bases). V dropped 6 bases and J dropped 3 bases, with 21 bases sitting between them. Germline V CDR1 and CDR2: SGHTA, FQGNSA. The CDR3 totals 16 residues. The CDR3 region has the DNA TGTGCCAGCAGTTTGGGGCGGCCGACGACTTACTACGAGCAGTACTTC. This codes for CASSLGRPTTYYEQYF.

The chain is built from TRBV7-9 and TRBJ2-3; 13 bases align to TRBD2. The CDR3 totals 16 residues. CDR1 is SEHNR and CDR2 is FQNEAQ in the germline V gene (reference sequence). V was pared by 4 bases and J by 4 bases, with 5 bases of the junction left unmatched. CDR3 sequence reads: CASSSGLAGEADTQYF. CDR3 DNA: TGTGCCAGCAGCTCCGGACTAGCGGGAGAGGCAGATACGCAGTATTTT.

A few counts support this clonotype. V usage is TRBV28 and J usage is TRBJ2-5; no clear D. Trimming left V 4 bases short and J 5 bases short, with 8 bases between. CDR1 and CDR2 (germline): MDHEN, SYDVKM. The CDR3 length is 12 residues. CDR3 amino acids: CASSWVGETQYF. CDR3 bases: TGTGCCAGCAGTTGGGTGGGGGAGACCCAGTACTTC.

This clonotype has a handful of counts. The chain couples TRBV7-6 to TRBJ2-6; D ambiguous. The CDR3 has 16 residues. V lost 5 bases and J 1 base, leaving 12 bases between the germline ends. CDR1 is SGHVS and CDR2 is FNYEAQ in the germline V gene. In DNA, the CDR3 is TGTGCCAGCAGCCCCGAGAGTCTTTCTGGGGCCAACGTCCTGACTTTC. It yields the protein CASSPESLSGANVLTF.

This clonotype was observed a few times. The genes are TRBV12-3 or TRBV12-4 and TRBJ2-1; D remains unclear. The CDR3 is 12 residues long. V lost 2 bases to trimming and J lost 10 bases, with 9 bases between them. This chain's CDR3 is CASSLSGWEQFF. The CDR3 region has the DNA TGTGCCAGCAGTTTATCGGGTTGGGAGCAGTTCTTC.

This clonotype was found a few times. V gene TRBV11-1 combines with J gene TRBJ2-1, with D unclear. There are 12 residues in the CDR3. V was clipped by 5 bases and J by 4 bases, with 6 bases between them. Germline V gene lookup returns CDR1 SGHAT and CDR2 FQDESV (reference sequence). CDR3 loop: CASSTLYNEQFF. The CDR3 coding sequence is TGTGCCAGCAGCACCCTTTACAATGAGCAGTTCTTC.

This clonotype was counted many times. The genes are TRBV7-7 and TRBJ2-5; no definite D call. This CDR3 comprises 14 residues. CDR1 and CDR2 (germline): SSHAT, FNYEAQ (reference sequence). V lost 1 base to trimming and J lost 1 base, with 7 bases between them. The CDR3 spells CASSLGPGQETQYF. The CDR3, as DNA: TGTGCCAGCAGCTTAGGCCCGGGCCAAGAGACCCAGTACTTC.

This clonotype was recorded at least ten times. This chain connects TRBV29-1 to TRBJ2-1; D could derive from TRBD1 or TRBD2 (5 bases each). Germline V gene data show CDR1 as SQVTM and CDR2 as ANQGSEA. The CDR3 extends over 13 amino acids. Trimming pared 4 bases from V and 0 bases from J, leaving 7 bases between. The CDR3 coding sequence is TGCAGCGTTGCGGGACGCTCCTACAATGAGCAGTTCTTC. Amino acids: CSVAGRSYNEQFF.

CDR3 protein: CASSLRDRVVEQYF. Here the CDR3 DNA reads TGCGCCAGCAGCCTCCGGGACAGGGTGGTAGAGCAGTACTTC. The rearrangement joins TRBV5-1 to TRBJ2-7; TRBD1 aligns across 9 bases. V lost 4 bases, J lost 7 bases, and 9 bases stayed unmatched. The CDR3 consists of 14 residues. Germline assignment: CDR1 SGHRS and CDR2 YFSETQ.

This clonotype was seen a few times. This sequence joins TRBV15 and TRBJ1-4; D might be TRBD1 (6 bases). Germline V lookup: CDR1 LNHNV, CDR2 YYDKDF (reference sequence). Trimming stripped 5 bases from V and 8 bases from J, with 18 bases between. The length of the CDR3 is 15 residues. This CDR3 is CATSLTDSPGEKLFF. The CDR3 DNA sequence: TGTGCCACCAGCCTAACGGACAGCCCGGGGGAAAAACTGTTTTTT.

The genes are TRBV18 and TRBJ2-7, with 8 bases matching TRBD1. Trimming took 6 bases from V and 3 from J; bases not matched to a gene: 13. Germline V gene sequence: CDR1 KGHSH, CDR2 LQKENI. The CDR3 is 16 residues long. This CDR3 is CASSHDGQGSFYEQYF. The CDR3 DNA follows: TGTGCCAGCTCGCATGACGGACAGGGATCATTCTACGAGCAGTACTTC.

This sequence joins TRBV11-2 and TRBJ2-3, with 12 bases that match TRBD2. Trimming cost V 5 bases and J 5 bases; bases outside gene matches: 14. Per the germline V gene, CDR1 is SGHAT and CDR2 is FQNNGV. CDR3 length equals 18 residues. The CDR3 nucleotides read TGTGCCAGCAGCCCTCGGCTAGCGGGAGGGCCCCTGAGAGATACGCAGTATTTT. Translated, it gives CASSPRLAGGPLRDTQYF.